This T cell receptor beta chain was found in a study of blood T cell repertoires in COVID-19 (dated by TCRdb to the early 2020s). Context from the whole study: The collaborator samples originated in the United States, Italy and Spain and spanned the acute and convalescent phases of COVID-19. The material from the prospective study consisted of cDNA or gDNA derived from T cells, B-cell-depleted T cells, or PBMCs. Subjects who had been exposed to COVID-19, were actively infected with it, or had recovered from it provided the deeply sampled blood TCRbeta repertoires that made up the dataset. The repertoires were released in a freely available public database intended as a resource for research on the immune response to SARS-CoV-2. Samples were obtained from the ongoing ImmuneRACE study (first 160 participants) and from roughly 1,300 subjects provided by 6 global collaborators. The sample metadata nearly always contained a de-identified subject ID, COVID-19 status, age in years and sex. HLA class I and class II types, where available, came from metadata supplied by the sample provider rather than from assay-based typing. What the work shows at the level of the full study, not this receptor alone: How much clinical and demographic metadata was included differed by source and by participant, and the metadata was provided uncurated.

Worth noting for this clone: What antigen it recognizes has not been identified. No base quality values were provided; no much bigger clone lies one nucleotide off.

The collaborating institutions used their own protocols to collect whole blood in K2EDTA tubes. For TCRbeta analysis, collaborators shipped samples in one of three forms: frozen whole blood, isolated PBMCs, or DNA extracted from either of those sample types. TCRbeta CDR3 regions were amplified from genomic DNA using the immunoSEQ Assay, a bias-controlled multiplex PCR. As for the authors' bioinformatics: The number of nucleated cells in each sample was estimated by amplification of reference gene primers within the assay. Sequence reads were collapsed and filtered to measure the absolute abundance of every unique TCRbeta CDR3 rearrangement. For each sample, productive Simpson clonality was calculated as the square root of Simpson's diversity index over productive rearrangements. TCRdb took over this immuneACCESS table, retaining in-frame rearrangements with V and J assigned. Such tables are incomplete; in checked studies, under half of the missing clones stem from an unresolved V gene, and the remainder is unexplained. V and J calls and clone size are given by that table; D and trimming were obtained from the DNA. For this sample there are 30,000 to 40,000 clones; roughly 86% appear just once. The leading ten clones occupy approximately 41% of the sample.

V trim: 6 bases; J trim: 1 base; unmatched bases: 2. CDR1 and CDR2 (LNHDA, SQIVND) derive from the germline V gene (reference sequence). There are 13 amino acids in the CDR3, from cysteine to phenylalanine inclusive. Left in the record is the CDR3 DNA by itself, 39 bases read in frame from the first base. This TCR was recovered from a man aged 80 or over with active or convalescent COVID-19. This chain joins TRBV19 to TRBJ1-1, with 7 junctional bases fitting TRBD1. The sample taken for sequencing was peripheral blood. In nucleotides, the sequence is TGTGCCAGTAGAAAGGGGGCGAACACTGAAGCTTTCTTT. It codes for CASRKGANTEAFF.